There are a few counts of the clone carrying this T cell receptor beta chain. Its cognate antigen is unknown. Profiling relied on immunoSEQ multiplex PCR, and the TCRdb table lists in-frame clones only, not all of them. The sample shows about 50,000 clones, 85% of them seen only once. The CDR3 runs to 15 residues. Sampling of blood occurred at baseline, cycle 4 day 1, and cycle 7 day 1. This sample stems from a study of OX40 agonist ivuxolimab in advanced cancers. As for the study in general: Dose-escalation patients were diagnosed with hepatocellular carcinoma, melanoma, renal cell cancer or head and neck cancer.

General observations from the study: The expanded peripheral T cells' antigen specificity was not determined. Certain nonresponders additionally had low normalized T-cell clonal expansion.

V and J are TRBV21-1 and TRBJ1-5. TRBV21-1 is termed a pseudogene. This sequence was found in an adult with an advanced solid tumor such as melanoma, head and neck, liver or kidney cancer. Sample: CD4+ or CD8+ T cells sorted from blood, taken in a trial of the OX40 agonist ivuxolimab. In nucleotides, the CDR3 is TGTGCCAGCAGCAACAGAGAGCGAAGCAATCAGCCCCAGCATTTT. The encoded protein is CASSNRERSNQPQHF.